This T cell receptor beta chain was captured by sequencing in a study of PD-L1 blockade in urothelial cancer. The sample holds a few counts of this clone. Here immunoSEQ multiplex PCR was the method, and the copy in TCRdb shows in-frame clones only, minus some. Counted here are around 30,000 clones, around 85% occurring once; the ten biggest clones make up just over 2%. The source is a man in his forties or fifties with urothelial cancer. Sequenced here: PBMCs, sampled around atezolizumab (anti-PD-L1) treatment.

The CDR3 DNA reads TGCGCCAGCAGCTCCTCTTCCGGGACAGCAAACTATGGCTACACCTTC. It encodes CASSSSSGTANYGYTF. J is TRBJ1-2 and V is TRBV5-1; the match to TRBD1 covers 7 bases. CDR1 is SGHRS and CDR2 is YFSETQ in the germline V gene. The CDR3 is 16 residues long. The V gene end was trimmed by 3 bases and the J gene end by 2 bases; junction bases not matched to a gene: 10. Full variable domain (remainder filled in from reference TRBV5-1 and TRBJ1-2): KAGVTQTPRYLIKTRGQQVTLSCSPISGHRSVSWYQQTPGQGLQFLFEYFSETQRNKGNFPGRFSGRQFSNSRSEMNVSTLELGDSALYLCASSSSSGTANYGYTFGSGTRLTVV.